One sample yielded the 18 T cell receptor beta chains listed below, sequenced in a study of T cell repertoires in cytomegalovirus infection. TCRdb re-analysed the reads in MiXCR, keeping a single row per CDR3 protein. The sample yields a few hundred thousand distinct CDR3 sequences, about 39% seen once. No antigen has been identified for these receptors. This material consisted of cultured PBMCs, taken from culture after CMV antigen stimulation. The receptors come from a human donor in good health (CMV status not recorded). Some clones in this sample may be carry-over from other donors' samples.

This clonotype was counted once. The gene calls are TRBV7-9 and TRBJ2-1, with D tentatively TRBD1 (5 bases). CDR3 length: 15 amino acids. V lost 3 bases to trimming and J lost 6 bases, with 15 bases between them. Germline V CDR1 and CDR2: SEHNR, FQNEAQ (reference sequence). The CDR3 spells CASSFAQGRSNEQFF. The CDR3 bases are TGTGCCAGCAGCTTTGCGCAGGGCCGTTCCAATGAGCAGTTCTTC. Variable domain in full (rest from reference TRBV7-9 and TRBJ2-1): DTGVSQNPRHKITKRGQNVTFRCDPISEHNRLYWYRQTLGQGPEFLTYFQNEAQLEKSRLLSDRFSAERPKGSFSTLEIQRTEQGDSAMYLCASSFAQGRSNEQFFGPGTRLTVL.

The rearrangement joins TRBV29-1 to TRBJ2-7, with D possibly matching TRBD1 (5 bases). The germline CDR1 and CDR2 sequences are SQVTM and ANQGSEA. V lost 7 bases to trimming and J lost 5 bases, with 12 bases between them. CDR3 size: 11 residues. The CDR3 spells CSGGQGHEQYF. As DNA, the CDR3 is TGCAGCGGGGGCCAGGGTCACGAGCAGTACTTC.

This clonotype has more than one count but fewer than ten. The J gene is TRBJ2-4, the V gene TRBV12-3 or TRBV12-4, with unresolved D. CDR3 length: 11 residues. The V end was cut by 4 bases, the J end by 6 bases, with 4 bases between. The CDR3: CASSSGNIQYF. CDR3 sequence (DNA): TGTGCCAGCAGTTCGGGAAACATTCAGTACTTC.

This clonotype has only a few counts. The chain is built from TRBV7-8 and TRBJ1-5; perhaps TRBD1 as D (6 bases). Per germline, CDR1 SGHVS and CDR2 FQNEAQ. The CDR3 extends over 15 amino acids. The V end lost 3 bases, the J end lost 2 bases, and 11 bases lay between the germline ends. CDR3 DNA sequence: TGTGCCAGCAGCTTTACAGGGAATGGCAATCAGCCCCAGCATTTT. It encodes CASSFTGNGNQPQHF.

The chain carries TRBV20-1 and TRBJ1-4, with a weak D call TRBD1 (6 bases). Germline CDR1 reads DFQATT; CDR2 reads SNEGSKA (reference sequence). The CDR3 is 14 amino acids. The V gene lost 0 bases and the J gene lost 7 bases, with 12 bases spanning the gap. CDR3 coding DNA: TGCAGTGCTAGAGATTACAGGGAGGGTGAAAAACTGTTTTTT. Translation gives CSARDYREGEKLFF.

The rearrangement joins TRBV6-6 to TRBJ1-3, with D tentatively TRBD1 (6 bases). The CDR3 runs 13 residues. Germline V CDR1 and CDR2: MNHNY, SVGAGI (reference sequence). V was trimmed by 7 bases and J by 8 bases, leaving 15 bases between them. The CDR3 here is CASNSQGGDTIYF. In DNA form, the CDR3 reads TGTGCCAGCAACTCTCAAGGGGGGGACACCATATATTTT.

This clonotype has at least ten counts. This sequence joins TRBV7-2 and TRBJ1-4, with TRBD1 matching over 7 bases. Germline CDR1 reads SGHTA; CDR2 reads FQGNSA. V was pared by 2 bases and J by 11 bases, with 5 bases of the junction left unmatched. The CDR3 has 13 residues. CDR3 loop: CASSLNQGGKLFF. The CDR3 DNA reads as TGTGCCAGCAGCTTAAATCAGGGGGGGAAACTGTTTTTT.

The CDR3 DNA reads as TGTGCCAGCAGCTTAGCGGGGGGCCCCTCTGGGGCCAACGTCCTGACTTTC. Translation: CASSLAGGPSGANVLTF. The chain employs TRBV7-9 and TRBJ2-6; D is perhaps TRBD1 or TRBD2 (6 bases each). V dropped 0 bases and J dropped 0 bases, with 9 bases sitting between them. Germline V lookup: CDR1 SEHNR, CDR2 FQNEAQ (reference sequence). The length of the CDR3 is 17 residues.

CDR3 bases: TGTGCCAGCAGTTACTCGAGGGCCGGGGAGCTGTTTTTT. Translated: CASSYSRAGELFF. V is TRBV6-2 or TRBV6-3 and J is TRBJ2-2, with D possibly matching TRBD2 (5 bases). V was pared by 0 bases and J by 6 bases, with 5 bases between. The CDR3 sequence is 13 residues long. Germline-derived CDR1 and CDR2 are MNHEY and SVGEGT.

The chain couples TRBV4-3 to TRBJ2-5, with D possibly matching TRBD1 (6 bases). CDR1 is LGHNA and CDR2 is YSLEER in the germline V gene. This CDR3 comprises 15 residues. V was pared by 0 bases and J by 9 bases, with 17 bases between. The CDR3 DNA reads as TGCGCCAGCAGCCAAGATTGGCACCCAGGGGCCGCCCAGTACTTC. This sequence encodes CASSQDWHPGAAQYF.

CDR3 in amino acids: CASSRRADEQFF. CDR3 nucleotide sequence: TGTGCCAGCAGTCGCAGGGCGGATGAGCAGTTCTTC. The chain has TRBV27 and TRBJ2-1; D might be TRBD1 (5 bases). Between the trimmed V and J ends, which lost 5 bases and 8 bases, there was a span of 10 bases. This CDR3 has 12 residues. Looked up from germline, CDR1 is MNHEY and CDR2 is SMNVEV (reference sequence).

A few counts support this clonotype. V and J are TRBV7-2 and TRBJ2-7, with 7 bases matching TRBD2. V was clipped by 4 bases and J by 3 bases; unmatched bases: 6. CDR1 and CDR2 from the germline V gene are SGHTA and FQGNSA. The CDR3 spans 14 residues. CDR3 coding DNA: TGTGCCAGCAGCTCCTCTAGCGGCCGCTACGAGCAGTACTTC. It translates to CASSSSSGRYEQYF.

In its sample, this clonotype was seen a few times. The chain joins TRBV10-3 to TRBJ1-1; D is perhaps TRBD1 (6 bases). This CDR3 comprises 14 residues. The germline V gene has CDR1 ENHRY and CDR2 SYGVKD. The ends were cut back, 4 bases at V and 5 bases at J, with 14 bases in the middle. CDR3 sequence: CAISVKQGRTEAFF. The CDR3 bases are TGTGCCATCAGTGTCAAACAGGGTAGAACTGAAGCTTTCTTT.

The chain uses TRBV4-1 and TRBJ2-3, with 13 bases fitting TRBD2. This CDR3 spans 17 amino acids. The germline V gene has CDR1 MGHRA and CDR2 YSYEKL. Trimming at V came to 3 bases and at J to 0 bases, leaving 3 bases not matched to a gene. Here the CDR3 DNA reads TGCGCCAGCAGCCACCCGGGACTAGCGGGAAGCACAGATACGCAGTATTTT. It codes for CASSHPGLAGSTDTQYF.

CDR3: CASSSTGTANYEQYF. CDR3 coding DNA: TGTGCCAGCAGCTCAACCGGGACGGCCAACTACGAGCAGTACTTC. V is TRBV12-3 or TRBV12-4 and J is TRBJ2-7; possibly TRBD1 or TRBD2 for D (5 bases each). V was pared by 6 bases and J by 3 bases, with 18 bases between. This CDR3 is 15 amino acids long.

This chain links TRBV6-6 with TRBJ2-7; either TRBD1 or TRBD2 may fit D (7 bases each). Germline V gives CDR1 MNHNY, CDR2 SVGAGI (reference sequence). There are 13 residues in the CDR3. The V end lost 7 bases, the J end lost 6 bases, and 16 bases lay between the germline ends. In DNA form, the CDR3 reads TGTGCCAGCAACCTCAGGGGGGAGGGCGAGCAGTACTTC. This encodes CASNLRGEGEQYF.

V and J are TRBV19 and TRBJ1-5, with 8 positions matching TRBD1. CDR1 is LNHDA, CDR2 SQIVND, per germline (reference sequence). Trimming took 9 bases from V and 5 from J; bases not matched to a gene: 3. This CDR3 region has 12 residues. CDR3 coding DNA: TGTGCCAGCGACAGGGGACATCAGCCCCAGCATTTT. This sequence encodes CASDRGHQPQHF.

The chain recombines TRBV5-5 with TRBJ1-2; tentative D call: TRBD1 (6 bases). The CDR3 loop spans 15 amino acids. CDR1 SGHKS and CDR2 YYEKEE come from the germline V gene (reference sequence). Between the trimmed V and J ends, which lost 4 bases and 10 bases, there was a span of 23 bases. The CDR3, as DNA: TGTGCCAGCAGCCGTCAAGGGGGGACCTCTCAAGTCTACACCTTC. Protein product: CASSRQGGTSQVYTF. Using reference TRBV5-5 and TRBJ1-2 for the parts outside the CDR3, the full variable domain is DAGVTQSPTHLIKTRGQQVTLRCSPISGHKSVSWYQQVLGQGPQFIFQYYEKEERGRGNFPDRFSARQFPNYSSELNVNALLLGDSALYLCASSRQGGTSQVYTFGSGTRLTVV.